This is a list of T cell receptor beta chains from one sample in a study of blood T cell repertoires in COVID-19. The assay was immunoSEQ multiplex PCR, and TCRdb's table has in-frame clones only and misses some. The table lists about 100,000 clones, roughly 87% of them singletons. The source material was peripheral blood. All receptors come from a man aged 30-40 years in a cohort sampled during active COVID-19. CDR3s include the opening cysteine and the closing phenylalanine or tryptophan. A D gene is named only where the DNA matches it firmly. Some rows mark clone size as missing; the rest say once, few, many or name a class of expanded clone.

TRBJ2-7	TRBD1	TRBV6-5	once	TGTGCCAGCAGCCCGGACAGGGGATACTACGAGCAGTACTTC	CASSPDRGYYEQYF
TRBJ2-3	.	TRBV4-2	.	TGTGCCAGCAGCCTGGACAGTAGAGATACGCAGTATTTT	CASSLDSRDTQYF
TRBJ1-5	TRBD1	TRBV6-5	once	TGTGCCAGCAGGGGGGACAGGGCGCCCAATCAGCCCCAGCATTTT	CASRGDRAPNQPQHF
TRBJ1-3	TRBD1	TRBV7-2	.	TGTGCCAGCAGCAACCCAACAGGGGTGAAGGGAAACACCATATATTTT	CASSNPTGVKGNTIYF
TRBJ2-7	TRBD1	TRBV3-1/TRBV3-2	.	TGTGCCAGCAGCCAATCCCAGGGGGCTCTAGGCGAGCAGTACTTC	CASSQSQGALGEQYF
TRBJ2-2	.	TRBV30	.	TGTGCCTGGAGTGACGCGGGGGAGCTGTTTTTT	CAWSDAGELFF
TRBJ2-1	TRBD2	TRBV27	once	TGTGCCAGCTCAGGTGCCCGGGGGGGCTCCTACAATGAGCAGTTCTTC	CASSGARGGSYNEQFF
TRBJ2-1	.	TRBV5-8	.	TGTGCCAGCAGCTTGAGCTACTCCTACAATGAGCAGTTCTTC	CASSLSYSYNEQFF
TRBJ1-1	.	TRBV7-9	.	TGTGCCAGCAGCCAAGCGGGGGGCACTGAAGCTTTCTTT	CASSQAGGTEAFF
TRBJ2-1	TRBD2	TRBV11-2	.	TGTGCCAGCAGCCAGGGACTAGCGGGTGAGCAGTTCTTC	CASSQGLAGEQFF
TRBJ2-5	TRBD2	TRBV28	.	TGTGCCAGCAGTTGGCTAGCGGGCAAAGAGACCCAGTACTTC	CASSWLAGKETQYF
TRBJ1-1	.	TRBV5-6	.	TGTGCCAGCAGCTTGACCACAGGGTACATCGAAGCTTTCTTT	CASSLTTGYIEAFF
TRBJ2-7	TRBD2	TRBV19	.	TGTGCCAGTAGTATAACGGGGGGTTCCTACGAGCAGTACTTC	CASSITGGSYEQYF
TRBJ2-1	TRBD1	TRBV13	.	TGTGCCAGCAGCTTCGGACAGGGGGAGTACAATGAGCAGTTCTTC	CASSFGQGEYNEQFF
TRBJ1-1	TRBD1	TRBV2	.	TGTGCCAGCAGTTTGACAGGGCGGGACACTGAAGCTTTCTTT	CASSLTGRDTEAFF
TRBJ2-2	TRBD1	TRBV28	.	TGTGCCAGCAGTTTACCGCAGGGGGCGAACACCGGGGAGCTGTTTTTT	CASSLPQGANTGELFF
TRBJ1-4	.	TRBV3-1/TRBV3-2	.	TGTGCCAGCAGCCAATCTGGATACAGCAAAGGTGAAAAACTGTTTTTT	CASSQSGYSKGEKLFF
TRBJ1-2	TRBD1	TRBV28	once	TGTGCCAGCAGTGCGACAGGGGGCGCCTTAGGCTACACCTTC	CASSATGGALGYTF
TRBJ2-7	.	TRBV7-8	.	TGTGCCAGCAGCTTCGCGATTTCATGGGAGCAGTACTTC	CASSFAISWEQYF
TRBJ2-2	TRBD2	TRBV11-3	.	TGTGCCAGCAGCTTAGGACTAGCGGCCACCGGGGAGCTGTTTTTT	CASSLGLAATGELFF
TRBJ2-1	TRBD2	TRBV7-2	.	TGTGCCAGCAGCGAAACTAGCGTAACACACAATGAGCAGTTCTTC	CASSETSVTHNEQFF
TRBJ2-7	TRBD1	TRBV10-3	.	TGTGCCATCAGTGAGGGGGCAGGGGGCTCCTACGAGCAGTACTTC	CAISEGAGGSYEQYF
TRBJ1-1	.	TRBV19	.	TGTGCCAGTAGTTTGAGGACGGGGGGGGACACTGAAGCTTTCTTT	CASSLRTGGDTEAFF
TRBJ2-7	TRBD1	TRBV5-4	.	TGTGCCAGCAGACCCAGACAGGGGACCTACGAGCAGTACTTC	CASRPRQGTYEQYF
TRBJ2-2	TRBD2	TRBV7-2	few	TGTGCCAGCAGCTGGGGACTAGCCAACACCGGGGAGCTGTTTTTT	CASSWGLANTGELFF
TRBJ2-7	.	TRBV11-2	.	TGTGCCAGCAGCTTAGACTGGAGTCGTACTTCCTACGAGCAGTACTTC	CASSLDWSRTSYEQYF
TRBJ1-1	.	TRBV6-5	few	TGTGCCAGCAGTTGGTCGGGGGGCACTGAAGCTTTCTTT	CASSWSGGTEAFF
TRBJ1-2	.	TRBV12-3/TRBV12-4	.	TGTGCCAGCAGTTTATTGGGGGCTGGCTACACCTTC	CASSLLGAGYTF
TRBJ2-7	.	TRBV7-9	.	TGTGCCAGCAGCTCCAGGAACGACTACGAGCAGTACTTC	CASSSRNDYEQYF
TRBJ2-7	TRBD1	TRBV7-2	.	TGTGCCAGCAGCCGGACGACAGGGGGCTACGAGCAGTACTTC	CASSRTTGGYEQYF
TRBJ1-6	TRBD1	TRBV19	.	TGTGCCAGTAGTGCAGACAGGGTGAATTCACCCCTCCACTTT	CASSADRVNSPLHF
TRBJ2-7	TRBD2	TRBV28	.	TGTGCCAGCAGTTTCCAGCGGGGGGCGGGGAGCTCCTACGAGCAGTACTTC	CASSFQRGAGSSYEQYF
TRBJ2-1	.	TRBV4-2	.	TGTGCCAGCAGCCATAATTACAATTCCTACAATGAGCAGTTCTTC	CASSHNYNSYNEQFF
TRBJ2-5	.	TRBV10-1	few	TGCGCCAGCAGTGAGTCTCTTCAGAAAGAGACCCAGTACTTC	CASSESLQKETQYF
TRBJ2-3	.	TRBV24-1	once	TGTGCCACCAGTGATGGAGATAAGTATACGCAGTATTTT	CATSDGDKYTQYF
TRBJ2-3	.	TRBV30	.	TGTGCCTGGAGTGGCAGACACACAGATACGCAGTATTTT	CAWSGRHTDTQYF
TRBJ2-5	TRBD1	TRBV4-3	.	TGCGCCAGCAGCCTAACCCCACAGGGGGTGGGGGAGACCCAGTACTTC	CASSLTPQGVGETQYF
TRBJ2-5	TRBD2	TRBV7-9	.	TGTGCCAGCAGAACCTCACGAGCGGGGGGGAAACAAGAGACCCAGTACTTC	CASRTSRAGGKQETQYF